One sample yielded the 24 T cell receptor beta chains listed below, sequenced in a study of blood T cell repertoires in COVID-19. Sequenced by immunoSEQ multiplex PCR; TCRdb stores in-frame clones only, minus some. The table has roughly 300,000 clones, around 90% seen once. The source material was peripheral blood. The receptors originated from a man aged 18 to 29 with active or convalescent COVID-19.

V gene TRBV20-1 combines with J gene TRBJ2-1, with TRBD2 matching 10 bases. This CDR3 has 14 residues. Germline loops: CDR1 DFQATT, CDR2 SNEGSKA (reference sequence). Trimming removed 3 bases from V and 7 bases from J; junction bases left unmatched: 6. The CDR3 here is CSASPAGGPNEQFF. CDR3 sequence (DNA): TGCAGTGCTAGTCCAGCGGGGGGGCCTAATGAGCAGTTCTTC.

The chain links TRBV11-2 to TRBJ2-7; D is unresolved. Germline V gives CDR1 SGHAT, CDR2 FQNNGV. Deletions cut 1 base from V and 2 bases from J, with 6 bases between. CDR3 length: 13 amino acids. The CDR3 DNA sequence: TGTGCCAGCAGCTTAGTGTCAGCCTACGAGCAGTACTTC. It encodes CASSLVSAYEQYF.

This clone was found a few times. The V gene is TRBV25-1, the J gene TRBJ1-5; the match to TRBD1 covers 10 bases. Trimming removed 2 bases from V and 4 bases from J; junction bases left unmatched: 5. Germline CDR1 and CDR2: MGHDK and SYGVNS. The CDR3 loop spans 16 amino acids. Here the CDR3 reads CASSEEGQGPNQPQHF. CDR3 in DNA: TGTGCCAGCAGTGAAGAGGGACAGGGGCCTAATCAGCCCCAGCATTTT.

The chain links TRBV5-5 to TRBJ1-1; D not resolved. This CDR3 has 15 residues. With 0 bases removed from V and 0 bases from J, the gap between germline ends came to 9 bases. Germline V gene sequence: CDR1 SGHKS, CDR2 YYEKEE (reference sequence). CDR3 bases: TGTGCCAGCAGCTTGGACCTAACCTTGAACACTGAAGCTTTCTTT. Its protein product is CASSLDLTLNTEAFF.

This chain links TRBV9 with TRBJ1-1, with D perhaps matching TRBD1 (5 bases). CDR3 length: 16 amino acids. Germline V gene sequence: CDR1 SGDLS, CDR2 YYNGEE. Deletions cut 4 bases from V and 1 base from J, with 17 bases between. CDR3: CASSPGGSRGNTEAFF. The CDR3 DNA reads TGTGCCAGCAGCCCCGGGGGATCTCGAGGGAACACTGAAGCTTTCTTT.

V is TRBV6-6 and J is TRBJ2-3; the match to TRBD2 covers 11 bases. Trimming removed 5 bases from V and 5 bases from J; junction bases left unmatched: 6. Per the germline V gene, CDR1 is MNHNY and CDR2 is SVGAGI (reference sequence). The CDR3 covers 15 residues. CDR3 nucleotides: TGTGCCAGCAGTAAACTAGCGGGGGATAAAGATACGCAGTATTTT. It yields the protein CASSKLAGDKDTQYF.

The V gene is TRBV5-1, the J gene TRBJ2-1; D gene ambiguous. From germline, CDR1 is SGHRS and CDR2 YFSETQ. V shed 0 bases and J shed 4 bases, with 11 bases lying between them. This CDR3 is built from 15 residues. The CDR3 sequence is CASSLASSLYNEQFF. Written as DNA, the CDR3 is TGCGCCAGCAGCTTGGCCTCGTCACTATACAATGAGCAGTTCTTC.

V is TRBV16 and J is TRBJ2-7, with 7 bases fitting TRBD1. V gave up 3 bases and J gave up 3 bases; unmatched junction bases: 5. The CDR3 covers 14 residues. CDR1 is KGHSY and CDR2 is FQNENV in the germline V gene. CDR3 residues: CASSQGQSYYEQYF. Written as DNA, the CDR3 is TGTGCCAGCAGCCAGGGACAGTCCTACTACGAGCAGTACTTC.

The chain employs TRBV7-9 and TRBJ1-1, with unresolved D. Germline-derived CDR1 and CDR2 are SEHNR and FQNEAQ (reference sequence). The CDR3 runs 13 residues. Trimming took 3 bases from V and 1 from J, leaving 6 bases between them. This CDR3 is CASSFLQNTEAFF. The CDR3 DNA sequence: TGTGCCAGCAGCTTCTTACAGAACACTGAAGCTTTCTTT.

The chain couples TRBV4-3 to TRBJ1-6, with D perhaps TRBD1 (6 bases). The ends were cut back, 0 bases at V and 9 bases at J, with 21 bases in the middle. The CDR3 extends over 18 amino acids. Germline V gene lookup returns CDR1 LGHNA and CDR2 YSLEER. The CDR3 coding sequence is TGCGCCAGCAGCCAAGATCTTTCGTCTCGGGACACAACTTCACCCCTCCACTTT. This translates into CASSQDLSSRDTTSPLHF.

CDR3 coding DNA: TGTGCCAGCAGCCCAGGGGCAGAAGCTAACTATGGCTACACCTTC. The encoded protein is CASSPGAEANYGYTF. This rearrangement joins TRBV7-9 to TRBJ1-2, with D possibly TRBD1 on 6 matching bases. CDR3 length equals 15 residues. Trimming removed 5 bases from V and 0 bases from J, with 13 bases in between. The germline CDR1 and CDR2 sequences are SEHNR and FQNEAQ (reference sequence). The whole variable domain, remainder taken from reference TRBV7-9 and TRBJ1-2, is DTGVSQNPRHKITKRGQNVTFRCDPISEHNRLYWYRQTLGQGPEFLTYFQNEAQLEKSRLLSDRFSAERPKGSFSTLEIQRTEQGDSAMYLCASSPGAEANYGYTFGSGTRLTVV.

The chain links TRBV4-3 to TRBJ2-7; D is unclear. V gave up 0 bases and J gave up 0 bases, with 15 bases separating them. CDR3 length equals 17 residues. CDR1 and CDR2 (germline): LGHNA, YSLEER. In DNA form, the CDR3 reads TGCGCCAGCAGCCAAGATTTGGTCACTTCGAGCTCCTACGAGCAGTACTTC. It translates to CASSQDLVTSSSYEQYF.

This clone has only one observation. This chain uses TRBV9 with TRBJ1-1, with D perhaps TRBD1 (5 bases). CDR3 size: 13 residues. Germline loops: CDR1 SGDLS, CDR2 YYNGEE. Trimming removed 0 bases from V and 5 bases from J, with 8 bases in between. DNA of the CDR3: TGTGCCAGCAGCGTAGGGGCAGGGACTGAAGCTTTCTTT. Its translation: CASSVGAGTEAFF.

The V gene is TRBV13, the J gene TRBJ1-2, with 7 positions matching TRBD1. Germline V gives CDR1 PRHDT, CDR2 FYEKMQ (reference sequence). CDR3 length: 14 amino acids. V shed 5 bases, J shed 3 bases, and the junction held 6 bases outside the gene matches. CDR3 nucleotides: TGTGCCAGCAGCCAGGGACAGCCTCACTATGGCTACACCTTC. Translated: CASSQGQPHYGYTF.

The rearrangement links TRBV3-1 (or the pseudogene TRBV3-2) to TRBJ1-4, with 9 bases that match TRBD1. The J segment lost 0 bases and the V segment lost 2 bases, leaving 19 bases of the junction unmatched. From germline, CDR1 is LGHDT and CDR2 YNNKEL (reference sequence). The CDR3 is made up of 22 amino acids. CDR3: CASSQPIKGTGHFLATNEKLFF. The CDR3 DNA sequence: TGTGCCAGCAGCCAACCAATAAAGGGGACAGGGCATTTCCTCGCAACTAATGAAAAACTGTTTTTT.

This clone was counted many times. CDR3 amino acids: CSVNPGQGVTEAFF. The CDR3 region has the DNA TGCAGCGTCAATCCGGGACAGGGAGTCACTGAAGCTTTCTTT. The chain joins TRBV29-1 to TRBJ1-1; 9 bases line up with TRBD1. Germline values: CDR1 SQVTM, CDR2 ANQGSEA. The J segment lost 4 bases and the V segment lost 6 bases, leaving 9 bases of the junction unmatched. The length of the CDR3 is 14 residues.

The rearrangement uses TRBV6-2 or TRBV6-3 and TRBJ1-1; 7 bases align to TRBD1. This CDR3 region has 15 residues. Per germline, CDR1 MNHEY and CDR2 SVGEGT. Unmatched junction bases numbered 7, after V lost 5 bases and J lost 1 base. CDR3 residues: CASSQNRGANTEAFF. As DNA, the CDR3 is TGTGCCAGCAGTCAAAACAGGGGCGCGAACACTGAAGCTTTCTTT.

The chain has TRBV6-6 and TRBJ1-2; TRBD1 might be the D (5 bases). Between the trimmed V and J ends, which lost 7 bases and 1 base, there was a span of 16 bases. The CDR3 consists of 15 residues. In germline, CDR1 is MNHNY, CDR2 SVGAGI (reference sequence). The CDR3 loop is CASIEAGLINYGYTF. DNA of the CDR3: TGTGCCAGCATTGAGGCAGGGCTGATTAACTATGGCTACACCTTC.

This clone showed up just a few times. The V call is TRBV7-2, the J call TRBJ2-7; D ambiguous. Germline-derived CDR1 and CDR2 are SGHTA and FQGNSA. Trimming took 5 bases from V and 1 from J, leaving 15 bases between them. There are 15 residues in the CDR3. The CDR3 DNA sequence: TGTGCCAGCAGCGTTTCTAGAGGCCTGTCCTACGAGCAGTACTTC. It codes for CASSVSRGLSYEQYF.

With regard to this clone: Germline and junction disagree at one end, which may indicate a read error. The chain employs TRBV6-5 and TRBJ2-7; D is ambiguous. There are 11 residues in the CDR3. Looked up from germline, CDR1 is MNHEY and CDR2 is SVGAGI. CDR3 nucleotide sequence: TGTGCCAGCAGTTACGCGAACCGGGTTTTCTTC. Residues: CASSYANRVFF.

The V and J genes are TRBV2 and TRBJ1-2; D is possibly TRBD1 (6 bases). V was shortened by 5 bases and J by 1 base, with 8 bases between the two germline ends. Looked up from germline, CDR1 is SNHLY and CDR2 is FYNNEI. CDR3 length: 13 amino acids. DNA for the CDR3: TGTGCCAGCAGTCAGGACAGTAACTATGGCTACACCTTC. It codes for CASSQDSNYGYTF.

This rearrangement joins TRBV18 to TRBJ1-1; 9 bases agree with TRBD1. The ends lost 4 bases at V and 6 bases at J; junction bases unmatched: 6. The V gene's germline CDR1 is KGHSH and CDR2 LQKENI. The CDR3 consists of 14 residues. DNA for the CDR3: TGTGCCAGCTCACTACAGGGGGCGCTACCTGAAGCTTTCTTT. It yields the protein CASSLQGALPEAFF.

This clone was recorded once. V is TRBV29-1 and J is TRBJ1-4, with TRBD1 identical over 7 bases. This CDR3 has 11 residues. CDR1 is SQVTM, CDR2 ANQGSEA, per germline. CDR3 coding DNA: TGCCGAGGAGGGGGCCGAGAAAAACTGTTTTTT. It translates to CRGGGREKLFF. The full variable domain, its missing parts supplied by reference TRBV29-1 and TRBJ1-4, is SAVISQKPSRDICQRGTSLTIQCQVDSQVTMMFWYRQQPGQSLTLIATANQGSEATYESGFVIDKFPISRPNLTFSTLTVSNMSPEDSSIYLCRGGGREKLFFGSGTQLSVL.

This clone is a singleton in its sample. This chain links TRBV11-3 with TRBJ2-1; 14 nucleotides match TRBD2. Losses at the gene ends were 5 bases for V and 7 bases for J; bases not matched to a gene: 4. This CDR3 contains 15 residues. The germline gives CDR1 SGHNT, CDR2 YENEEA. The CDR3 nucleotides are TGTGCCAGCAGCCCCCGGACTAGCGGGGGGAATGAGCAGTTCTTC. Translating gives CASSPRTSGGNEQFF. The variable domain in full, with the rest retrieved from reference TRBV11-3 and TRBJ2-1, is EAGVVQSPRYKIIEKKQPVAFWCNPISGHNTLYWYLQNLGQGPELLIRYENEEAVDDSQLPKDRFSAERLKGVDSTLKIQPAELGDSAVYLCASSPRTSGGNEQFFGPGTRLTVL.